This passage covers 29 T cell receptor beta chains from one sample sequenced in a study of shared clonotypes between healthy human individuals. Using immunoSEQ multiplex PCR, the repertoire was profiled, and TCRdb retains in-frame clones only, with some absent. The data contain 2 million to 2.5 million clones, approximately 95% of them singletons. Sequencing used naive CD4+ T cells sorted from blood. As for subset: CD45RA+ positively selected. These receptors all stem from a man aged 18 to 30 in good health.

The chain carries TRBV19 and TRBJ1-2, with D tentatively TRBD1 (5 bases). The CDR3 has 16 residues. With 7 bases removed from V and 1 base from J, the gap between germline ends came to 19 bases. The germline CDR1 and CDR2 sequences are LNHDA and SQIVND (reference sequence). The CDR3 loop is CASTGVLLGRNYGYTF. Here the CDR3 DNA reads TGTGCCAGTACGGGGGTTCTCCTAGGGCGTAACTATGGCTACACCTTC.

V and J are TRBV7-2 and TRBJ2-5; no definite D call. Trimming left V 5 bases short and J 2 bases short, with 12 bases between. CDR1 is SGHTA, CDR2 FQGNSA, per germline. This CDR3 is 14 amino acids long. The CDR3 region is CASSRSWLQETQYF. DNA for the CDR3: TGTGCCAGCAGCCGTTCGTGGCTTCAAGAGACCCAGTACTTC. The entire variable domain, with the rest obtained from reference TRBV7-2 and TRBJ2-5, is as follows: GAGVSQSPSNKVTEKGKDVELRCDPISGHTALYWYRQSLGQGLEFLIYFQGNSAPDKSGLPSDRFSAERTGGSVSTLTIQRTQQEDSAVYLCASSRSWLQETQYFGPGTRLLVL.

V is TRBV7-6 and J is TRBJ2-2; the D gene could be TRBD1 or TRBD2 (5 bases each). V gave up 4 bases and J gave up 0 bases, with 12 bases separating them. The germline CDR1 and CDR2 sequences are SGHVS and FNYEAQ. CDR3 length: 16 residues. CDR3 nucleotides: TGTGCCAGCAGCTCCCCGGGACCGACGAACACCGGGGAGCTGTTTTTT. Translation gives CASSSPGPTNTGELFF.

This rearrangement joins TRBV28 to TRBJ1-2, with D hard to call. V lost 4 bases and J 2 bases, leaving 20 bases between the germline ends. CDR1 is MDHEN, CDR2 SYDVKM, per germline. This CDR3 contains 17 residues. This chain's CDR3 is CASSSTTPGPLNYGYTF. The CDR3 DNA is TGTGCCAGCAGTTCAACTACTCCCGGGCCCTTAAACTATGGCTACACCTTC.

The V gene is TRBV30, the J gene TRBJ1-4; D not resolved. Looked up from germline, CDR1 is GTSNPN and CDR2 is SVGIG (reference sequence). The CDR3 is made up of 15 amino acids. V lost 0 bases, J lost 8 bases, and 16 bases lay in between. CDR3 nucleotide sequence: TGTGCCTGGAGTGTACTCTTCTCCCTTGGCGAAAAACTGTTTTTT. Translating gives CAWSVLFSLGEKLFF. Looking up the rest from reference TRBV30 and TRBJ1-4 gives the full variable domain: SQTIHQWPATLVQPVGSPLSLECTVEGTSNPNLYWYRQAAGRGLQLLFYSVGIGQISSEVPQNLSASRPQDRQFILSSKKLLLSDSGFYLCAWSVLFSLGEKLFFGSGTQLSVL.

The genes are TRBV18 and TRBJ2-5; 8 bases are shared with TRBD2. This CDR3 is 17 amino acids long. From germline, CDR1 is KGHSH and CDR2 LQKENI. The V segment lost 3 bases and the J segment 6 bases; nucleotides outside the gene matches: 15. The DNA of the CDR3 is TGTGCCAGCTCACCCGCGTTCGTCGTAACGGGAGGGAAGACCCAGTACTTC. Translating gives CASSPAFVVTGGKTQYF.

In its sample, this clone was seen once. The V call is TRBV28, the J call TRBJ1-2, with D maybe TRBD1 (5 bases). Germline values: CDR1 MDHEN, CDR2 SYDVKM. V shed 2 bases and J shed 7 bases, with 14 bases lying between them. The CDR3 loop spans 14 amino acids. The CDR3 sequence: CASSLDRSRSGYTF. CDR3 nucleotide sequence: TGTGCCAGCAGTTTAGACAGATCTCGCTCTGGCTACACCTTC.

The J gene is TRBJ2-1, the V gene TRBV4-2; TRBD1 might be the D (5 bases). Trimming took off 3 bases at V and 6 bases at J, with 18 bases between the two ends. From germline, CDR1 is LGHNA and CDR2 YNFKEQ. There are 16 residues in the CDR3. DNA of the CDR3: TGTGCCAGCAGCCAGGAACAGGCGGTAGGGGCCAATGAGCAGTTCTTC. Translation: CASSQEQAVGANEQFF.

In regard to this clone: Other DNA sequences in this sample translate to the same CDR3. J is TRBJ2-7 and V is TRBV7-9; D unclear. CDR3 size: 14 residues. Germline CDR1 is SEHNR and CDR2 is FQNEAQ (reference sequence). V was shortened by 2 bases and J by 4 bases, with 12 bases between the two germline ends. CDR3 nucleotide sequence: TGTGCCAGCAGCTTATTAGGAACCGCGTACGAGCAGTACTTC. Translated, it gives CASSLLGTAYEQYF.

Turning to this clone: Other DNA sequences of this sample code for an identical CDR3. The chain recombines TRBV5-1 with TRBJ2-7; weak D call: TRBD1 (5 bases). V lost 2 bases, J lost 2 bases, and 8 bases lay in between. The CDR3 spans 13 residues. Germline values: CDR1 SGHRS, CDR2 YFSETQ. The CDR3 DNA reads TGCGCCAGCAGCTTAGACAGCCCCTACGAGCAGTACTTC. Translated: CASSLDSPYEQYF.

The chain has TRBV6-5 and TRBJ1-1; the match to TRBD1 covers 11 bases. With V trimmed by 2 bases and J by 1 base, 3 bases remained unmatched. This CDR3 has 16 amino acids. In germline, CDR1 is MNHEY, CDR2 SVGAGI. Here the CDR3 DNA reads TGTGCCAGCAGTTACGGACAGGGGGCCAGGAACACTGAAGCTTTCTTT. Amino acid sequence: CASSYGQGARNTEAFF.

The V gene is TRBV6-6, the J gene TRBJ1-1, with 9 positions matching TRBD1. V was pared by 2 bases and J by 4 bases, with 2 bases of the junction left unmatched. The CDR3 length is 14 residues. The germline V gene encodes CDR1 MNHNY and CDR2 SVGAGI (reference sequence). The CDR3 sequence: CASSYGTGSTEAFF. For the CDR3, the DNA is TGTGCCAGCAGTTACGGGACAGGGAGCACTGAAGCTTTCTTT.

The genes are TRBV4-3 and TRBJ2-1; a weak D match, TRBD1 (6 bases). The length of the CDR3 is 15 residues. Germline CDR1 reads LGHNA; CDR2 reads YSLEER. V gave up 2 bases and J gave up 8 bases, with 16 bases separating them. CDR3 sequence: CASSQYQGSVYEQFF. DNA for the CDR3: TGCGCCAGCAGCCAATACCAGGGGTCGGTTTATGAGCAGTTCTTC.

The CDR3 DNA is TGTGCCAGCAGTATCATGACTAGCGGGGGTTTGGATACGCAGTATTTT. Protein product: CASSIMTSGGLDTQYF. The chain links TRBV28 to TRBJ2-3; 12 nucleotides align to TRBD2. The germline V gene encodes CDR1 MDHEN and CDR2 SYDVKM. The V segment lost 5 bases and the J segment 6 bases; nucleotides outside the gene matches: 9. The CDR3 runs to 16 residues.

Regarding this clone: In the same sample, other DNA sequences code for this CDR3. The CDR3 DNA sequence: TGTGCCAGCAGCTTAGAGGGCGCCGCTGAAGCTTTCTTT. Protein product: CASSLEGAAEAFF. The rearrangement joins TRBV7-9 to TRBJ1-1; D unclear. Between the trimmed V and J ends, which lost 1 base and 6 bases, there was a span of 9 bases. Per germline, CDR1 SEHNR and CDR2 FQNEAQ (reference sequence). This CDR3 spans 13 amino acids.

The chain has TRBV19 and TRBJ2-7; 7 bases align to TRBD1. Per germline, CDR1 LNHDA and CDR2 SQIVND (reference sequence). The CDR3 extends over 16 amino acids. V trimming: 0 bases; J trimming: 0 bases; junction bases outside the gene matches: 5. CDR3 in DNA: TGTGCCAGTAGTATAGAAGGAAGGGGGCCCTCCTACGAGCAGTACTTC. Amino acid sequence: CASSIEGRGPSYEQYF.

The chain links TRBV2 to TRBJ1-1, with D hard to call. Germline V gene data show CDR1 as SNHLY and CDR2 as FYNNEI. Trimming took 8 bases from V and 5 from J, leaving 12 bases between them. The CDR3 is 12 residues long. The CDR3 DNA sequence: TGTGCCAGCCTACGGTCGGGTACTGAAGCTTTCTTT. This gives the protein CASLRSGTEAFF.

The chain couples TRBV2 to TRBJ2-3; the D gene is possibly TRBD2 (6 bases). Trimming pared 2 bases from V and 0 bases from J, leaving 9 bases between. Germline assignment: CDR1 SNHLY and CDR2 FYNNEI. CDR3 length equals 15 residues. Here the CDR3 DNA reads TGTGCCAGCAGTGAATGGCGGGATAGCACAGATACGCAGTATTTT. Translation: CASSEWRDSTDTQYF.

J is TRBJ2-1 and V is TRBV19; 12 bases agree with TRBD2. The CDR3 length is 18 residues. With 1 base clipped from V and 10 bases from J, the junction kept 14 bases outside the gene matches. Germline loops: CDR1 LNHDA, CDR2 SQIVND (reference sequence). CDR3 sequence: CASSIGPSGRAGLAEQFF. Here the CDR3 DNA reads TGTGCCAGTAGTATAGGACCTAGCGGGAGGGCCGGATTAGCGGAGCAGTTCTTC.

As regards this clone: Other nucleotide sequences in the sample specify the same CDR3. The CDR3 is CAWRRQGYTEAFF. CDR3 bases: TGTGCCTGGAGGCGACAGGGGTACACTGAAGCTTTCTTT. The chain combines TRBV30 with TRBJ1-1, with 8 bases fitting TRBD1. Trimming removed 3 bases from V and 3 bases from J; junction bases left unmatched: 3. Germline values: CDR1 GTSNPN, CDR2 SVGIG (reference sequence). CDR3 length equals 13 residues.

The chain uses TRBV27 and TRBJ2-7, with 7 bases fitting TRBD2. CDR3 length: 15 residues. The V gene's germline CDR1 is MNHEY and CDR2 SMNVEV (reference sequence). The V gene end was trimmed by 2 bases and the J gene end by 3 bases; junction bases not matched to a gene: 7. For the CDR3, the DNA is TGTGCCAGCAGTTTAAGGGCGGGAGAGGGCTACGAGCAGTACTTC. Protein: CASSLRAGEGYEQYF.

The V gene is TRBV2, the J gene TRBJ2-1; the match to TRBD1 covers 9 bases. This CDR3 is 14 amino acids long. V was pared by 11 bases and J by 4 bases, with 9 bases of the junction left unmatched. Germline lookup yields CDR1 SNHLY and CDR2 FYNNEI. The CDR3 nucleotides are TGTGCCGGGGAGACAGGGGGACGTTACAATGAGCAGTTCTTC. This gives the protein CAGETGGRYNEQFF. The full variable domain, completed using reference TRBV2 and TRBJ2-1, is EPEVTQTPSHQVTQMGQEVILRCVPISNHLYFYWYRQILGQKVEFLVSFYNNEISEKSEIFDDQFSVERPDGSNFTLKIRSTKLEDSAMYFCAGETGGRYNEQFFGPGTRLTVL.

CDR3 loop: CAIAGVQSGTGELFF. CDR3 sequence (DNA): TGTGCCATCGCTGGAGTCCAGTCGGGCACCGGGGAGCTGTTTTTT. The gene calls are TRBV10-3 and TRBJ2-2; D gene uncertain. Trimming stripped 8 bases from V and 4 bases from J, with 17 bases between. The CDR3 has 15 amino acids. Germline V lookup: CDR1 ENHRY, CDR2 SYGVKD.

J is TRBJ1-5 and V is TRBV18, with TRBD1 matching 8 bases. Germline values: CDR1 KGHSH, CDR2 LQKENI. The V gene end was trimmed by 2 bases and the J gene end by 5 bases; junction bases not matched to a gene: 11. The CDR3 runs 17 residues. CDR3 in amino acids: CASSPILTGAGDQPQHF. The CDR3 nucleotides are TGTGCCAGCTCACCAATCCTGACAGGGGCGGGCGATCAGCCCCAGCATTTT.

This chain joins TRBV2 and TRBJ2-7, with 8 nucleotides matching TRBD1. The CDR3 consists of 15 residues. Germline V lookup: CDR1 SNHLY, CDR2 FYNNEI. Trimming removed 1 base from V and 4 bases from J; junction bases left unmatched: 6. The CDR3 here is CASSEGSGGGYEQYF. In nucleotides, the CDR3 is TGTGCCAGCAGTGAAGGTTCAGGGGGCGGGTACGAGCAGTACTTC.

The rearrangement links TRBV6-5 to TRBJ2-7; weak D call: TRBD2 (5 bases). The V and J ends lost 8 bases and 3 bases respectively, with 14 bases between them. Germline V lookup: CDR1 MNHEY, CDR2 SVGAGI. The CDR3 totals 13 residues. The CDR3 protein is CASARGVNYEQYF. CDR3 DNA sequence: TGTGCCAGCGCCCGGGGTGTAAACTACGAGCAGTACTTC.

The V call is TRBV9, the J call TRBJ2-2, with 14 bases aligning to TRBD2. Germline values: CDR1 SGDLS, CDR2 YYNGEE. This CDR3 comprises 15 residues. With 6 bases clipped from V and 8 bases from J, the junction kept 6 bases outside the gene matches. CDR3: CASTRTSGRMGELFF. The CDR3 DNA follows: TGTGCCAGCACCAGGACTAGCGGGAGGATGGGGGAGCTGTTTTTT.

The CDR3 protein is CASGVPTGGSPLHF. The CDR3 nucleotides read TGTGCCAGCGGAGTCCCGACGGGCGGATCACCCCTCCACTTT. The V gene is TRBV28, the J gene TRBJ1-6; no clear D gene. Trimming took 8 bases from V and 10 from J, leaving 18 bases between them. There are 14 residues in the CDR3. Germline V gives CDR1 MDHEN, CDR2 SYDVKM. Drawing the rest from reference TRBV28 and TRBJ1-6, the complete variable domain is DVKVTQSSRYLVKRTGEKVFLECVQDMDHENMFWYRQDPGLGLRLIYFSYDVKMKEKGDIPEGYSVSREKKERFSLILESASTNQTSMYLCASGVPTGGSPLHFGNGTRLTVT.

This rearrangement joins TRBV18 to TRBJ2-3, with 7 positions matching TRBD2. Germline V CDR1 and CDR2: KGHSH, LQKENI. The CDR3 consists of 16 residues. With 2 bases clipped from V and 4 bases from J, the junction kept 9 bases outside the gene matches. CDR3 protein: CASSPTGLGEPDTQYF. The CDR3 DNA is TGTGCCAGCTCACCAACCGGACTAGGGGAACCAGATACGCAGTATTTT.